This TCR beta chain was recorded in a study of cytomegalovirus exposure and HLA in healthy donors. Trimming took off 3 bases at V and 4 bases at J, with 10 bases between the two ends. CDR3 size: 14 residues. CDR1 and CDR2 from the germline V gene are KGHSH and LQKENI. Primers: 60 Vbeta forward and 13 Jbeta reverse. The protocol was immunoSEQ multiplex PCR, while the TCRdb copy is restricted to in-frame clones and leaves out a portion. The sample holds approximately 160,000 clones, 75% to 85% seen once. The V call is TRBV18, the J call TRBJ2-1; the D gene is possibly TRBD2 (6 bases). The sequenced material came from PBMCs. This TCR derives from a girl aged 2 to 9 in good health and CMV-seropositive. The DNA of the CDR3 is TGTGCCAGCTCACCGGGGGGACTTTACAATGAGCAGTTCTTC. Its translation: CASSPGGLYNEQFF.